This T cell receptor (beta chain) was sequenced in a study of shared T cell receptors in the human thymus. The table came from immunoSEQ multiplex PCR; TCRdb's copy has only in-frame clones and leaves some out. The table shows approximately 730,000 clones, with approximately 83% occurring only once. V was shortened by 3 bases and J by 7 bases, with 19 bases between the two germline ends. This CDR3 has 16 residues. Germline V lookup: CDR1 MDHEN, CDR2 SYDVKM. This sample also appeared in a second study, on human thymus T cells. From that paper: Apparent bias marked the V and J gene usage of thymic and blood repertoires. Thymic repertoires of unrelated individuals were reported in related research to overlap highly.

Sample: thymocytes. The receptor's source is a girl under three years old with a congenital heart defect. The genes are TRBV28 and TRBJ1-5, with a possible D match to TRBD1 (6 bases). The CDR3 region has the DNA TGTGCCAGCAGTTTCCTTACAGGGTTTAAACTCCAGCCCCAGCATTTT. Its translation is CASSFLTGFKLQPQHF.